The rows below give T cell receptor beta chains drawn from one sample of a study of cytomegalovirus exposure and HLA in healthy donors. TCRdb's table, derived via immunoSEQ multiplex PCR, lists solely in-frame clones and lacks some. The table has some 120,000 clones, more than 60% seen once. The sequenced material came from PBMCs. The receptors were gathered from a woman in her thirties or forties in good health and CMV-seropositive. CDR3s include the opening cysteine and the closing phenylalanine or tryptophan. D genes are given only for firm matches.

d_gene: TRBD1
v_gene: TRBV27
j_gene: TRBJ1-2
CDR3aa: CASSSPGQGGGYTF

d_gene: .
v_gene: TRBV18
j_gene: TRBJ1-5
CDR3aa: CASSLQDTNQPQHF

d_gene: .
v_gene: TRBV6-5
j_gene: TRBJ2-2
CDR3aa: CASRRLTGELFF

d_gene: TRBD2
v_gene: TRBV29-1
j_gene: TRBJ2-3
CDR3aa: CSVEGLAGGQTDTQYF

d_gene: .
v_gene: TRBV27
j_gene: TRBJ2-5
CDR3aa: CASSITARERGTQYF

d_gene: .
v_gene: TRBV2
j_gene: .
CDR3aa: CASVQGYEQYF

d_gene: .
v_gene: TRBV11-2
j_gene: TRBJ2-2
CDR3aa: CASSPRGTGELFF

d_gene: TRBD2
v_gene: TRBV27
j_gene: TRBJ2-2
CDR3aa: CASSRLAANTGELFF

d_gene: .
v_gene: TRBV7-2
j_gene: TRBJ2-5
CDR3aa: CASSTTRRETQYF

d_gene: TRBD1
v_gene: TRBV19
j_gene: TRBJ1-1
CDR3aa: CASSIQTGAPNTEAFF

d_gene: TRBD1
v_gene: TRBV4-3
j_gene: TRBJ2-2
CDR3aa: CASSQTQGAGELFF

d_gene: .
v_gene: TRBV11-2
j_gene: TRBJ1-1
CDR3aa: CASSLEQGQVDTEAFF

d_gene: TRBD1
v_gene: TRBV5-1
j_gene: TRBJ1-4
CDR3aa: CASSLGIRDSATNEKLFF

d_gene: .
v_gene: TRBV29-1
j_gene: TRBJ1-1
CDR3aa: CSVEFGDNQNTEAFF

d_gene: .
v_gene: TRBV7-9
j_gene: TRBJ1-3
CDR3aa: CASSHIRDTRNTIYF

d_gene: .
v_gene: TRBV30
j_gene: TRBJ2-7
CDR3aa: CAWARTASSYEQYF

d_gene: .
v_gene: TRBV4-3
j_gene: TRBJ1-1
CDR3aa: CASSRREYMNTEAFF

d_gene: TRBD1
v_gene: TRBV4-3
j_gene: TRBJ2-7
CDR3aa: CASSQDRAGGPDYEQYF

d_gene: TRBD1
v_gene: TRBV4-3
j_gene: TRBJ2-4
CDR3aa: CASSQDPIGTGGDIQYF

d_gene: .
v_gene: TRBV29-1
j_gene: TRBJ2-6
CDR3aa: CSVEGGANVLTF

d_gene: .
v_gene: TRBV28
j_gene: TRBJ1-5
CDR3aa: CASRFEGLQPQHF

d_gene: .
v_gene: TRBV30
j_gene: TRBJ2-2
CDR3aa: CAWSVEYSLGQLQANTGELFF

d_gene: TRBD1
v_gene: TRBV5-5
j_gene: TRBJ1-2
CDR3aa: CASSSGTEGGYTF

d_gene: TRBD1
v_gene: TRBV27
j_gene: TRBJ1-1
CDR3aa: CASSKDRVNTEAFF

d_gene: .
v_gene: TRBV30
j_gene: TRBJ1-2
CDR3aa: CAWSIWAANYGYTF

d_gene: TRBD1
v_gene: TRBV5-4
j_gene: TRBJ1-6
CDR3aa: CASSFTGTGGSKTYNSPLHF

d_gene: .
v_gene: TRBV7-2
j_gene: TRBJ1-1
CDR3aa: CASSLVFQKNTEAFF

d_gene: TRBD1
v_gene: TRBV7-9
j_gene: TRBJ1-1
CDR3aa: CASATGEWTEAFF

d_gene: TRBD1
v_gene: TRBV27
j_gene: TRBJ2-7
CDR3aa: CASSLGTSGGNYEQYF

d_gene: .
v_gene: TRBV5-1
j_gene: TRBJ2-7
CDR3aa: CASSADSSYEQYF

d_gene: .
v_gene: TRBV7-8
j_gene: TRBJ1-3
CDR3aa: CASSLPGGNTIYF

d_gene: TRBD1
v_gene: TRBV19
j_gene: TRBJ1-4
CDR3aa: CASSSDRLNEKLFF

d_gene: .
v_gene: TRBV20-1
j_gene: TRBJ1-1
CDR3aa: CSAPLTGEAFF

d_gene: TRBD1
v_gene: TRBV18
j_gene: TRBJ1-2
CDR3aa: CASSPQTGSDYGYTF

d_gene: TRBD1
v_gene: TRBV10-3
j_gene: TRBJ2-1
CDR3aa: CAISATGADNEQFF

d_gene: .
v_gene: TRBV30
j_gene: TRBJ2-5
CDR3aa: CAWEPYQETQYF

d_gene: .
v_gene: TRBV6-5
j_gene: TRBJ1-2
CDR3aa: CASSYEQGPYGYTF

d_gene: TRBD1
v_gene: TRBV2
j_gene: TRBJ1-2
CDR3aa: CASTGGAGYTF

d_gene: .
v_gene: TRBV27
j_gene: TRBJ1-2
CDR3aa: CASSFGGYGTRYGYTF

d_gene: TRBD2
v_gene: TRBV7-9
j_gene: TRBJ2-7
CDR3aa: CASSASLATGSYEQYF

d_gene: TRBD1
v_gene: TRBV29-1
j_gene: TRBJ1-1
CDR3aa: CSVVTGTGIEAFF

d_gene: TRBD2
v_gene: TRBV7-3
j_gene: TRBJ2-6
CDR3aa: CASSPLPAGVLGANVLTF

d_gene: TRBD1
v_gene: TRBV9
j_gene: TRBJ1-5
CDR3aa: CASSAGDRAGSQPQHF

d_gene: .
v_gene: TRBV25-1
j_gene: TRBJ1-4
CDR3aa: CASSDAEGIAEKLFF

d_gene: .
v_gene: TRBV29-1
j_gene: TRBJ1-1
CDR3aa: CSVKDLEAFF

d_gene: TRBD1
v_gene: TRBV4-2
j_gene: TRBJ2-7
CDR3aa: CASSQGQGDEQYF

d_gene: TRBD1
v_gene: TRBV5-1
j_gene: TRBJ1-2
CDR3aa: CASSLALGQLNYGYTF

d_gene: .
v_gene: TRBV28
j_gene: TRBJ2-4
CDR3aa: CASSLGLDSITKNIQYF

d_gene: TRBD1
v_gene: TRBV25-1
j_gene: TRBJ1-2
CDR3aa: CASRGQSTCGYTF

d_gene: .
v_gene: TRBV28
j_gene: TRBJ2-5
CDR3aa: CASQGFETQYF

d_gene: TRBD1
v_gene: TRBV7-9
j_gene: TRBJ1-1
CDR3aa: CASSLFRQGDEAFF

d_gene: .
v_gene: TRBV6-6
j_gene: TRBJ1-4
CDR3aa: CASSPREKLFF

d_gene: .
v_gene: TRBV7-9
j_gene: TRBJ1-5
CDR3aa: CASSAAGRGGNQPQHF

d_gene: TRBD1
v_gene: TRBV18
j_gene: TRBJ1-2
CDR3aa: CASSGQGFSGYTF

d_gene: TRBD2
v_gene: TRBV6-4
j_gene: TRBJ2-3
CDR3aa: CASSDQASGSTDTQYF

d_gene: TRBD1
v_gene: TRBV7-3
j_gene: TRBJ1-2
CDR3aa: CASSSDPGQGPPGYTF